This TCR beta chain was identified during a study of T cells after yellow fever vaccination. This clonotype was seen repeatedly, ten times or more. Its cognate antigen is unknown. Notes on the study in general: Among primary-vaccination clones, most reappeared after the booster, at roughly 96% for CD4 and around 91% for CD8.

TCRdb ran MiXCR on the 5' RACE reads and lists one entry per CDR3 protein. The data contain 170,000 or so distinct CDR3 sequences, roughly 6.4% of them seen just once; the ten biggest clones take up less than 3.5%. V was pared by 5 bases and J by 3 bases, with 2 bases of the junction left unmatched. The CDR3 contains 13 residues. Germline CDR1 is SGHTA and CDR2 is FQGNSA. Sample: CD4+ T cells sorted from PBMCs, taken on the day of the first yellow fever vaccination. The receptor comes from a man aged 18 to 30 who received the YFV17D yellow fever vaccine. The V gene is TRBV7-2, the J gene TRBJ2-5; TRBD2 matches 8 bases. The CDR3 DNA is TGTGCCAGCAGCCGGGGGGGGGAAGAGACCCAGTACTTC. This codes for CASSRGGEETQYF.